This TCR beta chain was captured by sequencing in a study of T cell repertoires in cytomegalovirus infection. On the study more broadly: Well-studied HLA-B-restricted CMV epitopes were used in the study alongside recently identified HLA-C-restricted ones. Points from the study as a whole: Based on cumulative public TCR beta family frequency, carriers of CMV plus the relevant HLA were identified. HLA-C-restricted CMV clonotypes gave the most frequent clonotype in two of eight donors.

TCRdb itself ran the reads through MiXCR, one entry per CDR3 protein. The sample lists some 500,000 distinct CDR3 sequences, 30% to 40% occurring once. The CDR3 has 14 amino acids. CDR1 and CDR2 (germline): SGHTA, FQGNSA. Between the trimmed V and J ends, which lost 7 bases and 0 bases, there was a span of 12 bases. As to this clonotype: Its antigen is undetermined.

The chain employs TRBV7-2 and TRBJ2-5; D remains unclear. This TCR was recovered from a human donor in good health (CMV status not recorded). Some clones in this sample may be carry-over from other donors' samples. Sequencing used cultured PBMCs, obtained from culture after CMV antigen stimulation. CDR3 residues: CASIRREYQETQYF. The CDR3 region has the DNA TGTGCCAGCATTAGGAGAGAGTACCAAGAGACCCAGTACTTC.